The 13 T cell receptor beta chains below all came from one sample that was sequenced in a study of blood T cell repertoires in COVID-19. Data came from immunoSEQ multiplex PCR; TCRdb stores just in-frame clones and leaves some out. The profile shows about 170,000 clones, 85% of them singletons. The sequenced sample was peripheral blood. Receptors originate from a human donor with acute or convalescent COVID-19. The donor label of this sample is uncertain.

V gene TRBV9 combines with J gene TRBJ1-4; 7 nucleotides agree with TRBD1. V shed 0 bases, J shed 1 base, and the junction held 3 bases outside the gene matches. The length of the CDR3 is 16 residues. Per the germline V gene, CDR1 is SGDLS and CDR2 is YYNGEE. The CDR3 protein is CASSVGQGKTNEKLFF. CDR3 nucleotides: TGTGCCAGCAGCGTAGGACAGGGTAAAACTAATGAAAAACTGTTTTTT.

This chain uses TRBV5-6 with TRBJ2-2; D perhaps matches TRBD1 (6 bases). The CDR3 is 13 amino acids. V lost 5 bases and J 5 bases, leaving 10 bases between the germline ends. Per the germline V gene, CDR1 is SGHDT and CDR2 is YYEEEE. This chain's CDR3 is CASSLDRTGELFF. The DNA of the CDR3 is TGTGCCAGCAGTTTAGACAGGACCGGGGAGCTGTTTTTT.

The chain recombines TRBV29-1 with TRBJ1-6; D may be TRBD1 (6 bases). The length of the CDR3 is 11 residues. CDR1 is SQVTM, CDR2 ANQGSEA, per germline. V was cut by 2 bases and J by 14 bases, with 10 bases left in between. CDR3 nucleotide sequence: TGCAGCGTTGAATGGGACAATACCCTCCACTTT. Encoded protein: CSVEWDNTLHF.

The V gene is TRBV3-1 (or the pseudogene TRBV3-2), the J gene TRBJ2-3; TRBD1 matches at 8 bases. This CDR3 contains 18 residues. V trimming: 4 bases; J trimming: 1 base; junction bases outside the gene matches: 13. Germline CDR1 LGHDT, CDR2 YNNKEL (reference sequence). The chain's CDR3 is CASSLRTGMGYRTDTQYF. For the CDR3, the DNA is TGTGCCAGCAGCCTCCGGACAGGGATGGGGTATCGCACAGATACGCAGTATTTT.

This clone showed up just a few times. J is TRBJ2-2 and V is TRBV9, with D possibly matching TRBD1 (5 bases). The V gene's germline CDR1 is SGDLS and CDR2 YYNGEE. Deletions cut 0 bases from V and 4 bases from J, with 10 bases between. This CDR3 spans 15 amino acids. The CDR3 coding sequence is TGTGCCAGCAGCGTAGTGGAGACAGCCACCGGGGAGCTGTTTTTT. This gives the protein CASSVVETATGELFF.

The V call is TRBV2, the J call TRBJ2-2; TRBD1 might be the D (5 bases). The V end lost 5 bases, the J end lost 2 bases, and 12 bases lay between the germline ends. This CDR3 is built from 15 residues. Per the germline V gene, CDR1 is SNHLY and CDR2 is FYNNEI. This CDR3 reads CASSPKGANTGELFF. The CDR3 DNA sequence: TGTGCCAGCAGTCCAAAAGGGGCTAACACCGGGGAGCTGTTTTTT.

The J gene is TRBJ2-1, the V gene TRBV6-5, with TRBD1 matching 7 bases. CDR1 and CDR2 from the germline V gene are MNHEY and SVGAGI. CDR3 length equals 15 residues. Germline trimming cut 7 bases from V and 4 bases from J; bases unmatched to any gene: 10. CDR3 region: CASTVGQSRYNEQFF. The CDR3 region has the DNA TGTGCCAGCACAGTGGGACAGAGTAGATACAATGAGCAGTTCTTC.

Only a few counts were recorded for this clone. The gene calls are TRBV7-3 and TRBJ2-1; 11 positions match TRBD2. V gave up 3 bases and J gave up 4 bases; unmatched junction bases: 5. The CDR3 runs to 16 residues. Germline lookup yields CDR1 SGHTA and CDR2 FQGTGA. The CDR3 here is CASSFLAGGRYNEQFF. The CDR3 DNA follows: TGTGCCAGCAGCTTTCTAGCGGGGGGCCGATACAATGAGCAGTTCTTC.

This chain links TRBV2 with TRBJ2-1, with D possibly matching TRBD2 (6 bases). This CDR3 is 15 amino acids long. V lost 7 bases to trimming and J lost 7 bases, with 20 bases between them. CDR1 SNHLY and CDR2 FYNNEI come from the germline V gene. The CDR3, as DNA: TGTGCCAGCACCCTGGGACCAGCGGGTAGTAATGAGCAGTTCTTC. Translating gives CASTLGPAGSNEQFF.

The chain combines TRBV12-5 with TRBJ1-5; D gene unclear. Trimming stripped 1 base from V and 3 bases from J, with 4 bases between. The germline CDR1 and CDR2 sequences are LGHNT and FRNRAP. CDR3 length: 13 residues. CDR3: CASGLGDNQPQHF. The CDR3 nucleotides read TGTGCTAGTGGTTTGGGAGACAATCAGCCCCAGCATTTT.

V is TRBV3-1 (or the pseudogene TRBV3-2) and J is TRBJ1-5; 7 nucleotides match TRBD1. Germline values: CDR1 LGHDT, CDR2 YNNKEL (reference sequence). This CDR3 contains 18 residues. J was trimmed by 1 base and V by 2 bases; bases with no gene match: 11. The CDR3 is CASSQNGGGVRSNQPQHF. The CDR3 DNA follows: TGTGCCAGCAGCCAAAATGGAGGGGGCGTCAGGAGCAATCAGCCCCAGCATTTT.

The chain couples TRBV27 to TRBJ1-4, with 7 bases that match TRBD1. CDR3 length: 16 residues. V trimming: 5 bases; J trimming: 0 bases; junction bases outside the gene matches: 6. Per germline, CDR1 MNHEY and CDR2 SMNVEV (reference sequence). CDR3 protein: CASSPRTGATNEKLFF. In nucleotides, the CDR3 is TGTGCCAGCAGTCCCCGGACAGGAGCAACTAATGAAAAACTGTTTTTT. Full variable domain (rest looked up from reference TRBV27 and TRBJ1-4): EAQVTQNPRYLITVTGKKLTVTCSQNMNHEYMSWYRQDPGLGLRQIYYSMNVEVTDKGDVPEGYKVSRKEKRNFPLILESPSPNQTSLYFCASSPRTGATNEKLFFGSGTQLSVL.

V usage is TRBV28 and J usage is TRBJ1-1, with 10 bases identical to TRBD1. From germline, CDR1 is MDHEN and CDR2 SYDVKM. The CDR3 totals 15 residues. Losses at the gene ends were 4 bases for V and 5 bases for J; bases not matched to a gene: 7. The CDR3 nucleotides read TGTGCCAGCAGTTCGACAGGGGGCGTCGAGACTGAAGCTTTCTTT. Translating gives CASSSTGGVETEAFF.